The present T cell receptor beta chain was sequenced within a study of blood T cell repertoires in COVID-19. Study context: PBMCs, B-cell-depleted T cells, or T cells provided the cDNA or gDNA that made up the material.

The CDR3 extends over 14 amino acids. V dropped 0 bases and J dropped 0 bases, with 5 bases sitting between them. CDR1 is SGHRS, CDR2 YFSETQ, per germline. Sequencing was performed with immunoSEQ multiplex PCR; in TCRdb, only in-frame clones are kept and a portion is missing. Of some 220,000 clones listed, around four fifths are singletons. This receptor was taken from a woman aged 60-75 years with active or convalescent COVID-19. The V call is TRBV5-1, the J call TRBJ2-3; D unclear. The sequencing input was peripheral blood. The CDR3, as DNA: TGCGCCAGCAGCTTGGGCGGCAGCACAGATACGCAGTATTTT. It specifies CASSLGGSTDTQYF. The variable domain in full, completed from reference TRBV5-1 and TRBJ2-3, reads KAGVTQTPRYLIKTRGQQVTLSCSPISGHRSVSWYQQTPGQGLQFLFEYFSETQRNKGNFPGRFSGRQFSNSRSEMNVSTLELGDSALYLCASSLGGSTDTQYFGPGTRLTVL.